A selection of T cell receptor beta chains follows, all from one sample in a study of T cells expressing NK-cell markers. TCRdb reprocessed the 5' RACE reads and stores each CDR3 protein as one record, lacking DNA. The sample totals hundreds of thousands of distinct CDR3 sequences; its top ten clones hold 5.2%. Sequencing was performed on blood T cells: a sorted CD56 or NKG2C T cell subset, CD4+ or CD8+ T cells, or bulk PBMC T cells (not recorded which). All receptors derive from a man aged 18 to 70 in good health. Both conserved end residues are part of each CDR3. Fields, in order: J gene, V gene, CDR3 protein.

j_call: TRBJ2-7
v_call: TRBV5-1
cdr3_aa: CASSYLDPHEQYF

j_call: TRBJ2-1
v_call: TRBV21-1
cdr3_aa: CASSKVYSCWRGGYNEQFF

j_call: TRBJ1-2
v_call: TRBV7-9
cdr3_aa: CASSRLPTPDGEGYTF

j_call: TRBJ2-1
v_call: TRBV27
cdr3_aa: CASRLMQGEQFF

j_call: TRBJ1-1
v_call: TRBV10-3
cdr3_aa: CAISPDEGRVNTEAFF

j_call: TRBJ2-7
v_call: TRBV5-1
cdr3_aa: CASSLDRSGYYEQYF

j_call: TRBJ2-4
v_call: TRBV28
cdr3_aa: CASRSSRKVYTKNIQYF

j_call: TRBJ2-1
v_call: TRBV7-2
cdr3_aa: CASSRTGSSGVNEQFF

j_call: TRBJ2-7
v_call: TRBV24-1
cdr3_aa: CATSDLTGEQYF

j_call: TRBJ2-2
v_call: TRBV5-1
cdr3_aa: CASSFAYDSTGELFF

j_call: TRBJ2-2
v_call: TRBV11-1
cdr3_aa: CASSKAGGNTGELFF

j_call: TRBJ2-5
v_call: TRBV7-2
cdr3_aa: CASSLAPGLRGSHYVQETQYF

j_call: TRBJ2-1
v_call: TRBV6-5
cdr3_aa: CASSPSGGREFF

j_call: TRBJ2-7
v_call: TRBV10-2
cdr3_aa: CASSESRTEYF

j_call: TRBJ2-5
v_call: TRBV2
cdr3_aa: CASRGDSQETQYF